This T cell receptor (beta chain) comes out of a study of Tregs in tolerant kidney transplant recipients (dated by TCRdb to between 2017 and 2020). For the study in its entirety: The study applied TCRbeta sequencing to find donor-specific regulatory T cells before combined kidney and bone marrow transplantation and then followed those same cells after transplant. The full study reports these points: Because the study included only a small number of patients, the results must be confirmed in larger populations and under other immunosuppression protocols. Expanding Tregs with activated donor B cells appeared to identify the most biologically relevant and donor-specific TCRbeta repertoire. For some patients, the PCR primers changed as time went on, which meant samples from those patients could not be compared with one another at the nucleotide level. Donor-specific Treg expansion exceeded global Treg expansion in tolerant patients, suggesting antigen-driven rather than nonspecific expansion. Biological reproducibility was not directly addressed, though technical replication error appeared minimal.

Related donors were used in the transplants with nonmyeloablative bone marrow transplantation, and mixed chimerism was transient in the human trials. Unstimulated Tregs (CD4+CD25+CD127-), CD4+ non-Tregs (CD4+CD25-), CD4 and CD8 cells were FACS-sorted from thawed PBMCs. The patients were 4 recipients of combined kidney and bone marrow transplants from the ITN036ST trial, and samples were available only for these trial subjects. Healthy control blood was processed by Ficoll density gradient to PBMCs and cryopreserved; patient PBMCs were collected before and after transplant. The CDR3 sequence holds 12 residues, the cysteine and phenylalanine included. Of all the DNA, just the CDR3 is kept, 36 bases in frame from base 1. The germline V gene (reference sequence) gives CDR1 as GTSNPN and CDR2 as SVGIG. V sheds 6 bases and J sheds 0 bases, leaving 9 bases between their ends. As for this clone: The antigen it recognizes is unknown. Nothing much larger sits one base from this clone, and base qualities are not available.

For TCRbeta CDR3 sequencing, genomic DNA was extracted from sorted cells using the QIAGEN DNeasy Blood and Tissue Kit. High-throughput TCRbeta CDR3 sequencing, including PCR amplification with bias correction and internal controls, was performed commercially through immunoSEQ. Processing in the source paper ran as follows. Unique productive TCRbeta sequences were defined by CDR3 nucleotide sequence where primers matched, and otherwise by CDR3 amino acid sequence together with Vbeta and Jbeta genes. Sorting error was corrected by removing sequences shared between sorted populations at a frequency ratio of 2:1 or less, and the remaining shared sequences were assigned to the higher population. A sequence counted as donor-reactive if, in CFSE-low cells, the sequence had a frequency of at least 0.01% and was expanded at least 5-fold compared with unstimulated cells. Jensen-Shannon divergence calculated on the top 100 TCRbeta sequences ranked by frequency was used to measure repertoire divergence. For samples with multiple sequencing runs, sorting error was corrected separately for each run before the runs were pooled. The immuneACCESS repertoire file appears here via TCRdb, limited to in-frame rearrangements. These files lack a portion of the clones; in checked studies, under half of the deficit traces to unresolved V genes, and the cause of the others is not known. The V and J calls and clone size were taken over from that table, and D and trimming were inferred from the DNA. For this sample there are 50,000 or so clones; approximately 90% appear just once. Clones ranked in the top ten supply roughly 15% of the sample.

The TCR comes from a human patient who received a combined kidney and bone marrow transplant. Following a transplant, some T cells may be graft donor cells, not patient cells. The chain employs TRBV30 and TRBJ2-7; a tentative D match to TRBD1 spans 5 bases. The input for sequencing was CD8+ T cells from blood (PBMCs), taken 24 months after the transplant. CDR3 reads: CACRASSYEQYF. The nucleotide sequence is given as TGTGCCTGCAGGGCCAGCTCCTACGAGCAGTACTTC.